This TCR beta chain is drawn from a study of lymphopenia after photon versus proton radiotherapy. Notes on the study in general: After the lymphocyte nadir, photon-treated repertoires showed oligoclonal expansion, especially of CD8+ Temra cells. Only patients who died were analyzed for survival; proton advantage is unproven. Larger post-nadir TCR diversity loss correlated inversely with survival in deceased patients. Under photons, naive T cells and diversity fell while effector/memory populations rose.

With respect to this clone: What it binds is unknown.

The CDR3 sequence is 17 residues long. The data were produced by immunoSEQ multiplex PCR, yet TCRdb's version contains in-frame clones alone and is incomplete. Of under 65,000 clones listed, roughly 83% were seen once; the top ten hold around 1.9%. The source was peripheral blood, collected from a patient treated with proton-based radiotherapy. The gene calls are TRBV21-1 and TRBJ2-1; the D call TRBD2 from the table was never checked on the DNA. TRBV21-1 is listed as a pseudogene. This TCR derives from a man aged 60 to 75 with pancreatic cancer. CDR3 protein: CAKAAYSNGGAYNEQFF. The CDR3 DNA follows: TGTGCCAAAGCAGCATATTCAAACGGAGGGGCCTACAATGAGCAGTTCTTC.